Listed here are 21 T cell receptor beta chains from one sample, sequenced in a study of cytomegalovirus exposure and HLA in healthy donors. Amplification used 60 Vbeta primers and 13 Jbeta primers. Clones were sequenced by immunoSEQ multiplex PCR, and TCRdb holds only the in-frame ones, with some missing. The repertoire holds about 64,000 clones, with 65% to 90% as singletons. The source material was PBMCs. The receptors come from a female donor in good health and CMV-seronegative.

The rearrangement uses TRBV19 and TRBJ2-5, with 11 bases fitting TRBD2. The CDR3 sequence is 13 residues long. The ends lost 7 bases at V and 10 bases at J; junction bases unmatched: 8. Per germline, CDR1 LNHDA and CDR2 SQIVND (reference sequence). The DNA for the CDR3 is TGTGCCAGTAAAATTAGCGGGGGGGCGCACCAGTACTTC. Translating it yields CASKISGGAHQYF.

The genes are TRBV6-6 and TRBJ2-2, with D tentatively TRBD1 (5 bases). CDR1 is MNHNY and CDR2 is SVGAGI in the germline V gene (reference sequence). V was clipped by 7 bases and J by 4 bases, with 13 bases between them. The CDR3 is 14 residues long. CDR3 nucleotides: TGTGCCAGCAAACCCCTAGGGGCCACCGGGGAGCTGTTTTTT. This codes for CASKPLGATGELFF.

This chain links TRBV5-1 with TRBJ2-1; TRBD1 matches 9 bases. The ends lost 10 bases at V and 4 bases at J; junction bases unmatched: 9. The germline CDR1 and CDR2 sequences are SGHRS and YFSETQ. The length of the CDR3 is 14 residues. CDR3 bases: TGCGCCTGTAATCCGGGACAGGGTTACAATGAGCAGTTCTTC. Translated: CACNPGQGYNEQFF.

This sequence joins TRBV2 and TRBJ2-3; TRBD2 is a possible D gene (6 bases). This CDR3 has 15 amino acids. From germline, CDR1 is SNHLY and CDR2 FYNNEI. V was trimmed by 3 bases and J by 2 bases, leaving 12 bases between them. CDR3 sequence (DNA): TGTGCCAGCAGTGAGTGGGAGGTGGCCACAGATACGCAGTATTTT. Its protein product is CASSEWEVATDTQYF.

V is TRBV29-1 and J is TRBJ2-3; perhaps TRBD1 as D (5 bases). V lost 3 bases, J lost 1 base, and 11 bases lay in between. The CDR3 loop spans 14 amino acids. Germline V lookup: CDR1 SQVTM, CDR2 ANQGSEA. CDR3 bases: TGCAGCGTTGATGGGGCGGAAGGCACAGATACGCAGTATTTT. Amino acid sequence: CSVDGAEGTDTQYF.

The V gene is TRBV10-1, the J gene TRBJ2-5, with D uncertain. Germline assignment: CDR1 WNHNN and CDR2 SYGVQD (reference sequence). This CDR3 contains 12 residues. Trimming took off 0 bases at V and 5 bases at J, with 4 bases between the two ends. The CDR3, as DNA: TGCGCCAGCAGTGAGTCGGAGGAGACCCAGTACTTC. This encodes CASSESEETQYF.

The V gene is TRBV11-2, the J gene TRBJ2-5; 13 nucleotides match TRBD2. With the DNA end fitting TRBJ2-7 better, the J assignment may be wrong. Per germline, CDR1 SGHAT and CDR2 FQNNGV. The CDR3 is made up of 15 amino acids. In DNA form, the CDR3 reads TGTGCCAGCAGCCGGGTCGGACTAGCGGGAGTCGAGCAGTACTTC. It specifies CASSRVGLAGVEQYF.

This rearrangement joins TRBV27 to TRBJ2-5; possibly TRBD1 for D (6 bases). There are 14 residues in the CDR3. V lost 3 bases, J lost 5 bases, and 13 bases lay in between. Germline V gene sequence: CDR1 MNHEY, CDR2 SMNVEV (reference sequence). CDR3 DNA: TGTGCCAGCAGTTTCGACCAGGGGTACGAGACCCAGTACTTC. Its protein product is CASSFDQGYETQYF.

The rearrangement uses TRBV6-1 and TRBJ1-1, with 7 nucleotides matching TRBD1. Per germline, CDR1 MNHNS and CDR2 SASEGT. The trim removed 10 bases at V and 0 bases at J, leaving 5 bases unmatched. The CDR3 length is 13 residues. The CDR3 coding sequence is TGTGCCACCTGGACAGGATTGAACACTGAAGCTTTCTTT. Translating gives CATWTGLNTEAFF.

The chain uses TRBV5-4 and TRBJ2-7, with 8 bases matching TRBD2. There are 13 residues in the CDR3. Germline assignment: CDR1 SGHNT and CDR2 YYREEE (reference sequence). V gave up 5 bases and J gave up 4 bases; unmatched junction bases: 5. In DNA, the CDR3 is TGTGCCAGCAGTAGAGCGGGAGAATACGAGCAGTACTTC. Translating gives CASSRAGEYEQYF. The entire variable domain, with the rest obtained from reference TRBV5-4 and TRBJ2-7, is as follows: ETGVTQSPTHLIKTRGQQVTLRCSSQSGHNTVSWYQQALGQGPQFIFQYYREEENGRGNFPPRFSGLQFPNYSSELNVNALELDDSALYLCASSRAGEYEQYFGPGTRLTVT.

This chain connects TRBV6-6 to TRBJ1-5; 9 bases fit TRBD1. The CDR3 is 15 residues long. Germline CDR1 MNHNY, CDR2 SVGAGI (reference sequence). The junction had 7 bases not matched to a gene; V was cut back by 6 bases and J by 4 bases. The CDR3 sequence: CASRPGTGWNQPQHF. For the CDR3, the DNA is TGTGCCAGCAGGCCCGGGACAGGGTGGAATCAGCCCCAGCATTTT.

This sequence joins TRBV7-6 and TRBJ2-1; 9 bases map to TRBD2. The ends lost 5 bases at V and 6 bases at J; junction bases unmatched: 11. CDR3 length equals 16 residues. Germline V gene data show CDR1 as SGHVS and CDR2 as FNYEAQ. CDR3 sequence (DNA): TGTGCCAGCAGCCTAACACGGCTAGCGGGAACCAATGAGCAGTTCTTC. It is translated as CASSLTRLAGTNEQFF. Full variable domain (remainder filled in from reference TRBV7-6 and TRBJ2-1): GAGVSQSPRYKVTKRGQDVALRCDPISGHVSLYWYRQALGQGPEFLTYFNYEAQQDKSGLPNDRFSAERPEGSISTLTIQRTEQRDSAMYRCASSLTRLAGTNEQFFGPGTRLTVL.

This chain connects TRBV13 to TRBJ2-4, with a tentative D call TRBD2 (7 bases). The CDR3 length is 15 residues. The germline V gene has CDR1 PRHDT and CDR2 FYEKMQ (reference sequence). Trimming left V 5 bases short and J 4 bases short, with 15 bases between. CDR3 in amino acids: CASSPRGGGKNIQYF. The CDR3 region has the DNA TGTGCCAGCAGCCCCCGAGGGGGGGGGAAAAACATTCAGTACTTC.

This chain links TRBV18 with TRBJ1-1, with D tentatively TRBD1 (6 bases). Per the germline V gene, CDR1 is KGHSH and CDR2 is LQKENI. Between the trimmed V and J ends, which lost 3 bases and 0 bases, there was a span of 11 bases. The CDR3 runs to 15 residues. The chain's CDR3 is CASSPRTEMNTEAFF. CDR3 DNA sequence: TGTGCCAGCTCACCCCGGACAGAAATGAACACTGAAGCTTTCTTT.

V gene TRBV9 combines with J gene TRBJ2-1; a weak D match, TRBD2 (6 bases). The ends were cut back, 0 bases at V and 1 base at J, with 8 bases in the middle. The V gene's germline CDR1 is SGDLS and CDR2 YYNGEE. The CDR3 extends over 15 amino acids. The CDR3 sequence is CASSVDGGSYNEQFF. The CDR3 DNA follows: TGTGCCAGCAGCGTAGACGGGGGTTCCTACAATGAGCAGTTCTTC.

The chain recombines TRBV6-6 with TRBJ2-5; 8 bases agree with TRBD1. The V gene end was trimmed by 10 bases and the J gene end by 5 bases; junction bases not matched to a gene: 9. Per germline, CDR1 MNHNY and CDR2 SVGAGI (reference sequence). CDR3 size: 13 residues. The CDR3 reads CATSPGGRETQYF. DNA of the CDR3: TGTGCCACATCTCCAGGGGGCAGGGAGACCCAGTACTTC.

This chain uses TRBV18 with TRBJ2-7; D is perhaps TRBD2 (6 bases). Trimming shortened V by 3 bases and J by 0 bases, and 12 bases separated the two germline ends. CDR3 length: 15 residues. Germline V CDR1 and CDR2: KGHSH, LQKENI. The CDR3 DNA is TGTGCCAGCTCACCGGGGCGGGGTCCCTCCTACGAGCAGTACTTC. Translated, it gives CASSPGRGPSYEQYF.

The V and J genes are TRBV19 and TRBJ2-7, with TRBD1 matching over 9 bases. The V and J ends lost 6 bases and 2 bases, in that order; junction bases with no gene match: 5. The CDR3 has 14 residues. CDR1 is LNHDA, CDR2 SQIVND, per germline (reference sequence). Here the CDR3 reads CASSYRQGAYEQYF. The CDR3 DNA sequence: TGTGCCAGTAGCTATCGACAGGGGGCCTACGAGCAGTACTTC. The whole variable domain, remainder taken from reference TRBV19 and TRBJ2-7, is DGGITQSPKYLFRKEGQNVTLSCEQNLNHDAMYWYRQDPGQGLRLIYYSQIVNDFQKGDIAEGYSVSREKKESFPLTVTSAQKNPTAFYLCASSYRQGAYEQYFGPGTRLTVT.

This chain connects TRBV7-2 to TRBJ1-2, with a tentative D call TRBD1 (6 bases). The V end was cut by 1 base, the J end by 4 bases, with 13 bases between. From germline, CDR1 is SGHTA and CDR2 FQGNSA. The CDR3 covers 15 residues. The CDR3 coding sequence is TGTGCCAGCAGCTTAGACCCAGGGGAGATCTATGGCTACACCTTC. This gives the protein CASSLDPGEIYGYTF.

This rearrangement joins TRBV5-1 to TRBJ2-6, with D possibly matching TRBD1 (5 bases). The CDR3 length is 18 residues. Germline CDR1 reads SGHRS; CDR2 reads YFSETQ. Trimming took 1 base from V and 2 from J, leaving 16 bases between them. CDR3 in DNA: TGCGCCAGCAGCTTGTATTGGATGGGGCAGGCTGGGGCCAACGTCCTGACTTTC. Translation: CASSLYWMGQAGANVLTF.

This clone was seen more than once but under ten times. The CDR3 sequence is CDFLAKNIQYF. CDR3 coding DNA: TGTGATTTTCTAGCCAAAAACATTCAGTACTTC. The chain couples TRBV6-6 to TRBJ2-4; D unclear. In germline, CDR1 is MNHNY, CDR2 SVGAGI (reference sequence). The CDR3 is 11 amino acids.